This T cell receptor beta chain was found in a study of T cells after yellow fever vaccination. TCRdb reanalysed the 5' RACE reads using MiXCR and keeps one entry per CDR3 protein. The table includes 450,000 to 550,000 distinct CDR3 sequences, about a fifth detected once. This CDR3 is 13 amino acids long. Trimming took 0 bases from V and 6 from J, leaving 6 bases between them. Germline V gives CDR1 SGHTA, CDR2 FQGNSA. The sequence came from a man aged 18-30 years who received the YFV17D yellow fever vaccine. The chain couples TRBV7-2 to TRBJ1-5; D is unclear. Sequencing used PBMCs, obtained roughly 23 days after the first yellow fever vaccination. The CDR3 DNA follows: TGTGCCAGCAGCTTAGCGCCGGTTCAGCCCCAGCATTTT. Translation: CASSLAPVQPQHF.